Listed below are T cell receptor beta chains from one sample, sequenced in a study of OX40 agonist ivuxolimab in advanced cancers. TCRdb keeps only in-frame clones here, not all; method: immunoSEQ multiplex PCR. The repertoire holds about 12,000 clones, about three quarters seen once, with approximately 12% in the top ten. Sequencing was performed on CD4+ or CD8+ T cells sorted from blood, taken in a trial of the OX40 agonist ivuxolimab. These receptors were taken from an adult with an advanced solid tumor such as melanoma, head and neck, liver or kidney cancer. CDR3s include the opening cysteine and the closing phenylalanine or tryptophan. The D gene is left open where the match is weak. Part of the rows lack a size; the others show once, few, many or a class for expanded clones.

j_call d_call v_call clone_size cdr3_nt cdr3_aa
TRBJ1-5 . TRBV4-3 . TGCGCCAGCAGCCAAGATTGGGCGTTGAATCAGCCCCAGCATTTT CASSQDWALNQPQHF
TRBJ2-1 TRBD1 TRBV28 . TGTGCCAGCCGAGACAGGGGGCATTATGAGCAGTTCTTC CASRDRGHYEQFF
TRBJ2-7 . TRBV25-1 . TGTGCCAGCAGTGAATGGGCCAGCTACGAGCAGTACTTC CASSEWASYEQYF
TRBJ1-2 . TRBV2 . TGTGCCAGCAGGGCCGACAGAGTCGGGTCAGCTAACTATGGCTACACCTTC CASRADRVGSANYGYTF
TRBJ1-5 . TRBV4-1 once TGCGCCAGCAGCCAAGATCAGGGGAAGTTCCAGCCCCAGCATTTT CASSQDQGKFQPQHF
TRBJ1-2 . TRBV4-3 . TGCGCCAGCAGCGAAGCGAGGGGTCCCAGCTATGGCTACACCTTC CASSEARGPSYGYTF
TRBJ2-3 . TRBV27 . TGTGCCAGCACCTCGGCTCAGTCCACAGATACGCAGTATTTT CASTSAQSTDTQYF
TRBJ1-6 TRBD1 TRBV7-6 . TGTGCCAGCAGCGCGTACAGGGGGAAGGGTTCACCCCTCCACTTT CASSAYRGKGSPLHF
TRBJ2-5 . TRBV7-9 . TGTGCCAGCAGCAAGCTGACAGTGATCCAAGAGACCCAGTACTTC CASSKLTVIQETQYF
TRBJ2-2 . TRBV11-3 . TGTGCCAGCAGCTTAGATCGGGGAAACACCGGGGAGCTGTTTTTT CASSLDRGNTGELFF
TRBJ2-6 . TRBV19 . TGTGCCAGTAGTACAGGACTACCGGGCGGACAGCGATACTCTGGGGCCAACGTCCTGACTTTC CASSTGLPGGQRYSGANVLTF
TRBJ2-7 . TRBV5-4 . TGTGCCAGCACCCTGCCGGGCCACGAGCAGTACTTC CASTLPGHEQYF
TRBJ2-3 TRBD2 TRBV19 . TGTGCCAGTAGTAGTGGACTAGCGGGTCTAGATACGCAGTATTTT CASSSGLAGLDTQYF
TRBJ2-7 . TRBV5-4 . TGTGCCAGCAGCGTGGACACCTACGAGCAGTACTTC CASSVDTYEQYF
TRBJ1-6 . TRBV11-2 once TGTGCCAGCAGCTTGAGACGGAGCTCCTATAATTCACCCCTCCACTTT CASSLRRSSYNSPLHF
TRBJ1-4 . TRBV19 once TGTGCCAGTAGTCTCCTGGGGGAAACGACGGGTGAAAAACTGTTTTTT CASSLLGETTGEKLFF
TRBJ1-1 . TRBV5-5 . TGTGCCAGCACCATGAACACTGAAGCTTTCTTT CASTMNTEAFF
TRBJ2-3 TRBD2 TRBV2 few TGTGCCAGCGAGGGCGGACTAGCGGGGGGGCCTACGCAGTATTTT CASEGGLAGGPTQYF